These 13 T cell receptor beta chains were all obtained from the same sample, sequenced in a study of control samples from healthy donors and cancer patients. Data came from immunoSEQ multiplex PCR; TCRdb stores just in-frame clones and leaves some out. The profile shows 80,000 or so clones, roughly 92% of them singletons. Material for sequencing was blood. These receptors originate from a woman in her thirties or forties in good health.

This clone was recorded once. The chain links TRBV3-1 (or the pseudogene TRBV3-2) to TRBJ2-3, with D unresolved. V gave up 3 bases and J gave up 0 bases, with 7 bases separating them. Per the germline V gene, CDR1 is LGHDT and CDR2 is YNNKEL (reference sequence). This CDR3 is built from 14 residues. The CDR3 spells CASSHVHSTDTQYF. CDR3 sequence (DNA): TGTGCCAGCAGCCATGTACATAGCACAGATACGCAGTATTTT.

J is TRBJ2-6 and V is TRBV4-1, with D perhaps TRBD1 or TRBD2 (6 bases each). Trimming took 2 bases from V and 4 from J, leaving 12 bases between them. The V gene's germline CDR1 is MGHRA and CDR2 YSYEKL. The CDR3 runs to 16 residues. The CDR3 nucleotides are TGCGCCAGCAGCCAACCCCGGAGGGGGGGGGCCAACGTCCTGACTTTC. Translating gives CASSQPRRGGANVLTF.

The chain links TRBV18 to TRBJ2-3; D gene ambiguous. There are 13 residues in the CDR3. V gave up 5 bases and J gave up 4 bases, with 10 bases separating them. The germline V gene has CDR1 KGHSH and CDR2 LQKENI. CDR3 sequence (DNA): TGTGCCAGCTCAGTCCGGTCTTCAGATACGCAGTATTTT. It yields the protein CASSVRSSDTQYF. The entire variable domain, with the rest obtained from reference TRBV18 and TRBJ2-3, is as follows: NAGVMQNPRHLVRRRGQEARLRCSPMKGHSHVYWYRQLPEEGLKFMVYLQKENIIDESGMPKERFSAEFPKEGPSILRIQQVVRGDSAAYFCASSVRSSDTQYFGPGTRLTVL.

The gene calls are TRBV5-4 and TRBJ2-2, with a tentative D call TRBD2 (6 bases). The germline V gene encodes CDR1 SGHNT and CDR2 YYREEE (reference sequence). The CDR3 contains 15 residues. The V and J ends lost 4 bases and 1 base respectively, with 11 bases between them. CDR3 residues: CASSAGTWNTGELFF. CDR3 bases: TGTGCCAGCAGCGCCGGGACTTGGAACACCGGGGAGCTGTTTTTT.

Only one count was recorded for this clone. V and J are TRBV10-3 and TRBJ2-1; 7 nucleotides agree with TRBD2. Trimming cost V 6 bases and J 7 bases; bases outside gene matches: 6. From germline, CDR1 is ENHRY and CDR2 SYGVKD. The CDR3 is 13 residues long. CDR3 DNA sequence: TGTGCCATCAGGGGCCTAGCGGAGAATGAGCAGTTCTTC. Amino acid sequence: CAIRGLAENEQFF.

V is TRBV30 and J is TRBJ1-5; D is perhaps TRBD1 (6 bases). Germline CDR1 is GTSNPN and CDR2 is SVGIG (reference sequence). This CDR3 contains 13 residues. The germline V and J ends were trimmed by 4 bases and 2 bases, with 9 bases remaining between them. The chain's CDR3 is CAWTGARNQPQHF. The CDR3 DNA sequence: TGTGCCTGGACAGGGGCACGCAATCAGCCCCAGCATTTT. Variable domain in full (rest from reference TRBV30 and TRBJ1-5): SQTIHQWPATLVQPVGSPLSLECTVEGTSNPNLYWYRQAAGRGLQLLFYSVGIGQISSEVPQNLSASRPQDRQFILSSKKLLLSDSGFYLCAWTGARNQPQHFGDGTRLSIL.

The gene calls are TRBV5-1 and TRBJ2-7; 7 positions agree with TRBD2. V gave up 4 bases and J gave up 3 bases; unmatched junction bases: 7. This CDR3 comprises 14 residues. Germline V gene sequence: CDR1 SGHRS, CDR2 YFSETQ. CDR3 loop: CASSPGGGNYEQYF. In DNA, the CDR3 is TGCGCCAGCAGCCCGGGAGGAGGGAACTACGAGCAGTACTTC.

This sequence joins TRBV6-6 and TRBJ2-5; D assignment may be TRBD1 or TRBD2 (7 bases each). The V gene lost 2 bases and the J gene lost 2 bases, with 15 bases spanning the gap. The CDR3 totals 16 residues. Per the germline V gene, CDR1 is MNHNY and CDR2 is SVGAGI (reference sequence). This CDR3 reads CASSYRIRGGQETQYF. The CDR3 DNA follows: TGTGCCAGCAGTTACCGCATCAGGGGGGGACAAGAGACCCAGTACTTC.

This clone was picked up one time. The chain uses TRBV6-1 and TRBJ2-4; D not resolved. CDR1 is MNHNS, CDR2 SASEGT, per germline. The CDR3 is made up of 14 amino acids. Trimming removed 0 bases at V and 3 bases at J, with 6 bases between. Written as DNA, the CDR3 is TGTGCCAGCAGTGAAGCGGAGATCAAAAACATTCAGTACTTC. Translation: CASSEAEIKNIQYF.

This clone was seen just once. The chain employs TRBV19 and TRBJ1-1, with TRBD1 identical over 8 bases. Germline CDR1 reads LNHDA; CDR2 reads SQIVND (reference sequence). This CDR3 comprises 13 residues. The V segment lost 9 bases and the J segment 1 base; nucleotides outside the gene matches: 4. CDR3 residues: CASGTGGNTEAFF. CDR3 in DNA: TGTGCCAGCGGGACAGGTGGGAACACTGAAGCTTTCTTT.

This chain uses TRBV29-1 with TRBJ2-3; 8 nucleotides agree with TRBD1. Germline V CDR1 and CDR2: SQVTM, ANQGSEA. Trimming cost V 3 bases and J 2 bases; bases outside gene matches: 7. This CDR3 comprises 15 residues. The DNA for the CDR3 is TGCAGCGTTGACGGGCAGGGGGCGCTCACAGATACGCAGTATTTT. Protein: CSVDGQGALTDTQYF.

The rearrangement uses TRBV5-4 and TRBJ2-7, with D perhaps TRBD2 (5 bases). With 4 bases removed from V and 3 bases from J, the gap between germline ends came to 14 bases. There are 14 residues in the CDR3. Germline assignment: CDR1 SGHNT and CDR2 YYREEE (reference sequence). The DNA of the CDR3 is TGTGCCAGCAGCCCCTTCGCGGGTGACTACGAGCAGTACTTC. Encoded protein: CASSPFAGDYEQYF.

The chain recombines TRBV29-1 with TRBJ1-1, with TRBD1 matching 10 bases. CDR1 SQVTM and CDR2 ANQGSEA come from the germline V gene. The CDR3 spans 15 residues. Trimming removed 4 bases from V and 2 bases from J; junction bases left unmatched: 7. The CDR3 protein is CSVGKGQGVNTEAFF. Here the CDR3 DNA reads TGCAGCGTTGGGAAAGGACAGGGGGTAAACACTGAAGCTTTCTTT.